This T cell receptor (beta chain) is from a study of cytomegalovirus exposure and HLA in healthy donors. These donors counted as nominally healthy when sampled, but unrecorded immune exposures were likely. As for this clone: Its antigen remains unidentified.

Study-level findings and limits: It was taken for granted in presence/absence analyses that sequencing depth across donors was roughly uniform. Exclusion applied to some V segments, including TRBV6-2 and TRBV6-3, as they were indistinguishable.

The PCR ran on 60 Vbeta and 13 Jbeta primers. Assay: immunoSEQ multiplex PCR; the TCRdb copy retains only in-frame clones and omits some. The sample holds 100,000 to 150,000 clones, around two thirds seen once. The CDR3 sequence is 15 residues long. Germline V gene lookup returns CDR1 SGDLS and CDR2 YYNGEE. V was clipped by 3 bases and J by 1 base; unmatched bases: 3. The sample taken for sequencing was PBMCs. The receptor comes from a human donor in good health. V is TRBV9 and J is TRBJ1-3; TRBD1 agrees at 8 bases. The CDR3 loop reads CASSGGTGSGNTIYF. The DNA for the CDR3 is TGTGCCAGCAGCGGAGGGACAGGTTCTGGAAACACCATATATTTT.